The TCR beta chain described here comes from a study of identical twins. Notes on this clonotype: Its antigen is as yet unknown.

Per the germline V gene, CDR1 is SGHKS and CDR2 is YYEKEE (reference sequence). V lost 3 bases and J lost 5, with 9 bases in between. CDR3 length equals 13 residues. TCRdb reanalysed the 5' RACE reads using MiXCR and keeps one entry per CDR3 protein. Among approximately 590,000 distinct CDR3 sequences listed, just under 10% were seen once. General study points: Twins shared beta out-of-frame sequences in excess, but this excess was weaker. For cord blood, abundant beta clonotypes had fewer insertions, unlike memory repertoires, which showed none. Compared with models, monozygotic twins showed more out-of-frame TCR alpha sharing.

Separately, the same data were catalogued under a study of yellow fever vaccine responses in identical twins. That investigation notes: Twins' vaccine T cell responses were reported to seem partly convergent and partly personalized.

This sequence joins TRBV5-5 and TRBJ1-5, with D uncertain. Sequencing was done on a sample of PBMCs. This clonotype was sampled from a woman aged 18-30 years in good health. The CDR3 is CASSWAVDQPQHF. The CDR3 region has the DNA TGTGCCAGCAGCTGGGCAGTGGATCAGCCCCAGCATTTT.